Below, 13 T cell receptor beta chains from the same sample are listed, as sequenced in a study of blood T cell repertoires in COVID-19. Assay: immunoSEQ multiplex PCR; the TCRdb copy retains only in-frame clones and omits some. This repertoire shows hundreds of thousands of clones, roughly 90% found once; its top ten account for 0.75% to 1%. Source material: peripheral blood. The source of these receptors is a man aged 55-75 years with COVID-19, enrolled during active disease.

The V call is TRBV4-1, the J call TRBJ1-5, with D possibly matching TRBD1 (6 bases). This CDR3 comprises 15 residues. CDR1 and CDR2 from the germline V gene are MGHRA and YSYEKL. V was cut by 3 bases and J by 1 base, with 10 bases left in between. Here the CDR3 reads CASSQSTGSNQPQHF. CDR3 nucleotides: TGCGCCAGCAGCCAGTCAACAGGGAGCAATCAGCCCCAGCATTTT.

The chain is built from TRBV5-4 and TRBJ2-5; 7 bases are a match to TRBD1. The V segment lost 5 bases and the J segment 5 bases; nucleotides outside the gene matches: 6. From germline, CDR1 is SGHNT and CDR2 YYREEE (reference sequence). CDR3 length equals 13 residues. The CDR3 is CASSYRGRETQYF. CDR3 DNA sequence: TGTGCCAGCAGTTACAGGGGTCGGGAGACCCAGTACTTC.

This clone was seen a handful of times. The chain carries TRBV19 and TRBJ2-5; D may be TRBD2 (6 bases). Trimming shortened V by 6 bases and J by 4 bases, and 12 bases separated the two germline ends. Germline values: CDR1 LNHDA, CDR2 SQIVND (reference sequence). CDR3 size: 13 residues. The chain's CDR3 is CASRPGSGETQYF. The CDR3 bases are TGTGCCAGTAGACCCGGGAGCGGAGAGACCCAGTACTTC. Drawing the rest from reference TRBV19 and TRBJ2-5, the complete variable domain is DGGITQSPKYLFRKEGQNVTLSCEQNLNHDAMYWYRQDPGQGLRLIYYSQIVNDFQKGDIAEGYSVSREKKESFPLTVTSAQKNPTAFYLCASRPGSGETQYFGPGTRLLVL.

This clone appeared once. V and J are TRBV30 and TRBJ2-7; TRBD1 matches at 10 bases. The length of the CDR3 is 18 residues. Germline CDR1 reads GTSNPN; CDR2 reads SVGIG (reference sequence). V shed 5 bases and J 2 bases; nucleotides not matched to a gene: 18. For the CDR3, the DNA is TGTGCCTGGGGGCGTTCGGGACAGGGGACTGGGGGAACCTACGAGCAGTACTTC. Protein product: CAWGRSGQGTGGTYEQYF.

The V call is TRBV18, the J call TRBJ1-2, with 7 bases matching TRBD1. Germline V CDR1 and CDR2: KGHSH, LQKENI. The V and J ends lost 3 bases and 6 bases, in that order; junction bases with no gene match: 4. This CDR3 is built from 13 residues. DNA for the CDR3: TGTGCCAGCTCACCGATAGACAGGGATGGCTACACCTTC. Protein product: CASSPIDRDGYTF.

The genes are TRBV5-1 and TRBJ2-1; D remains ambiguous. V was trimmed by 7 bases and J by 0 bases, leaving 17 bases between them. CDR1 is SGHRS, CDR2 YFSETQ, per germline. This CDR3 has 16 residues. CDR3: CASHPGLQSSYNEQFF. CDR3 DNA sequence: TGCGCCAGCCACCCGGGTCTCCAAAGCTCCTACAATGAGCAGTTCTTC.

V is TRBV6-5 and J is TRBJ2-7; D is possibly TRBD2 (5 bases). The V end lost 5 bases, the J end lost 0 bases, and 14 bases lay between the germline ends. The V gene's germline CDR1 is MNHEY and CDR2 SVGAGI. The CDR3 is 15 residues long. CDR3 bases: TGTGCCAGCAGTCCTGAATCGGCGGGCTCCTACGAGCAGTACTTC. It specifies CASSPESAGSYEQYF.

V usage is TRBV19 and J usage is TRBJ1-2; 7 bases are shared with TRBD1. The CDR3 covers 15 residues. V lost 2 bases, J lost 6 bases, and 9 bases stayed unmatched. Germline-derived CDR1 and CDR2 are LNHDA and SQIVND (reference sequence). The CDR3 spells CASSIRAGGLNGYTF. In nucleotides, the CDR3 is TGTGCCAGTAGTATAAGGGCAGGGGGTTTGAATGGCTACACCTTC.

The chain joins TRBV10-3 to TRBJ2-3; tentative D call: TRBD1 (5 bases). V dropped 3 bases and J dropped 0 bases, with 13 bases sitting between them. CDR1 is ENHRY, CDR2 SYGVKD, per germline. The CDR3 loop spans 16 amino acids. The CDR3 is CAISEPGSSSTDTQYF. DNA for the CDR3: TGTGCCATCAGTGAACCAGGGTCCTCTAGCACAGATACGCAGTATTTT.

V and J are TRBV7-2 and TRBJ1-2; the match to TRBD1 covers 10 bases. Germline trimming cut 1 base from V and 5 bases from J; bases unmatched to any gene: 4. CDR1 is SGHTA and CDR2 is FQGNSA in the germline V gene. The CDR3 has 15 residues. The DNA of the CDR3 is TGTGCCAGCAGCTTAGGACAGGGGGCTAGGTATGGCTACACCTTC. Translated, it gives CASSLGQGARYGYTF.

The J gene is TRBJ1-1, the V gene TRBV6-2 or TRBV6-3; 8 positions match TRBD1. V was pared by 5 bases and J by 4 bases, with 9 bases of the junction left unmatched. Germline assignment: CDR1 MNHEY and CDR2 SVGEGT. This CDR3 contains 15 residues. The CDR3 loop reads CASSPTGGFITEAFF. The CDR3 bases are TGTGCCAGCAGTCCCACAGGGGGGTTCATCACTGAAGCTTTCTTT.

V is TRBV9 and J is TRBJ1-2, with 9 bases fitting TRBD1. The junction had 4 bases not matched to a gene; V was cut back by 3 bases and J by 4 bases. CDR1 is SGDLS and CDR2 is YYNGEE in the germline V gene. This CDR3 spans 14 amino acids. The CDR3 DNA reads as TGTGCCAGCAGCGGGACGACAGGGGGCTATGGCTACACCTTC. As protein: CASSGTTGGYGYTF.

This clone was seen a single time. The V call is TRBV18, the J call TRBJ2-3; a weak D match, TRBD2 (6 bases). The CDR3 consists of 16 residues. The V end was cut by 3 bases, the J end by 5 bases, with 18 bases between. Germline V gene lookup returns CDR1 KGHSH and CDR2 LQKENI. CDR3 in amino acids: CASSPPGTPGGDTQYF. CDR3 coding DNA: TGTGCCAGCTCACCCCCCGGGACCCCCGGGGGAGATACGCAGTATTTT.